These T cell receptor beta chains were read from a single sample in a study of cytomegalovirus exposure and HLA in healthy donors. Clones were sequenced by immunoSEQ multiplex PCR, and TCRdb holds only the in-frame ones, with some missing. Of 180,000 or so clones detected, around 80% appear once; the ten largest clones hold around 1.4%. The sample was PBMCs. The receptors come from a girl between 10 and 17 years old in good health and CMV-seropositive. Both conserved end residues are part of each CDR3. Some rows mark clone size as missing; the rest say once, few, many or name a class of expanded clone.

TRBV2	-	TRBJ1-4	CASQGTAYREKLFF
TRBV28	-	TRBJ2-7	CASSLQVEQYF
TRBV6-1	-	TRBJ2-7	CASSLSGRAYEQYF
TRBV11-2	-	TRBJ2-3	CASSSYLLADTDTQYF
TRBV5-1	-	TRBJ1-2	CASSGTTGGGGYTF
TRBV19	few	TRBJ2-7	CASSTSGGSSYEQYF
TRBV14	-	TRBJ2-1	CASSQERNGINEQFF
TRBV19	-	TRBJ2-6	CASSMDRGPGGANVLTF
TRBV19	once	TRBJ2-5	CATTGTVTETQYF
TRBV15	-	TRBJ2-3	CATSPRYQLGGADTQYF
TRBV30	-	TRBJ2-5	CAWAMGHQETQYF
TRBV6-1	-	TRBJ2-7	CASSVSQVYEQYF
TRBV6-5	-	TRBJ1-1	CASSYGGSNTEAFF
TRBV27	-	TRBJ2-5	CASSFRGQETQYF
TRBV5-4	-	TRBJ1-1	CASSFGGGNMNTEAFF
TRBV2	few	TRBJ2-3	CASTPGLAGRGDTQYF
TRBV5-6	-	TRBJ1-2	CASSSRDRANGYTF
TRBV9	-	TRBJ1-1	CASSVAGTEAFF
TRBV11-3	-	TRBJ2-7	CASSPSGSKYEQYF
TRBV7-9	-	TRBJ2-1	CASSSRDNEQFF
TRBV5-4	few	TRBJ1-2	CASSLVSGRGLVGYTF
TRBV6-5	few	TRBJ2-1	CASSVGLPSYNEQFF
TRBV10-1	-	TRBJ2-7	CASSEGLASYEQYF
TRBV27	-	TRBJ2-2	CASSLNGRNTGELFF
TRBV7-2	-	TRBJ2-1	CASSLVFLAKSYNEQFF
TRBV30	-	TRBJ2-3	CAWSGQGPSTDTQYF
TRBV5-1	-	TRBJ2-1	CASSLLWTSGVYNEQFF
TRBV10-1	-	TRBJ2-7	CASSESPGTGVSYEQYF
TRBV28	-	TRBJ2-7	CASSSGGSSYEQYF